A selection of T cell receptor beta chains follows, all from one sample in a study of CD4 T cells in relation to SARS-CoV-2 and coronaviruses. Clones were sequenced by immunoSEQ multiplex PCR, and TCRdb holds only the in-frame ones, with some missing. The sample has about 24,000 clones; roughly 80% are singletons. No antigen has been assigned to these receptors. Specimen: CD4+ T cells from PBMCs, cultured in vitro. These receptors all come from a human donor in good health. The CDR3 runs from the conserved cysteine through the conserved F or W. A D gene is named only where the DNA matches it firmly. Size values are once, few and many counts, or a class for expanded clones, and some rows have none.

d_call | j_call | clone_size | v_call | cdr3_aa | cdr3_nt
NA | TRBJ2-7 | NA | TRBV6-6 | CASSPGAGWSYEQYF | TGTGCCAGCAGCCCGGGCGCGGGGTGGAGCTACGAGCAGTACTTC
NA | TRBJ1-2 | NA | TRBV3-1/TRBV3-2 | CASSQDGIYGYTF | TGTGCCAGCAGCCAAGACGGCATCTATGGCTACACCTTC
NA | TRBJ1-1 | NA | TRBV30 | CAWSVLHYTEAFF | TGTGCCTGGAGTGTATTACACTACACTGAAGCTTTCTTT
TRBD2 | TRBJ2-3 | NA | TRBV6-6 | CAGKREDSTDTQYF | TGTGCCGGTAAGCGGGAGGACTCCACAGATACGCAGTATTTT
TRBD1 | TRBJ1-6 | NA | TRBV11-2 | CASSLDAQGGSPLHF | TGTGCCAGCAGCTTAGATGCACAGGGGGGTTCACCCCTCCACTTT
NA | TRBJ2-1 | few | TRBV5-4 | CASRPGGSPYNEQFF | TGTGCCAGCAGGCCTGGGGGGAGCCCCTACAATGAGCAGTTCTTC
TRBD1 | TRBJ1-1 | NA | TRBV18 | CASSLDFRQGTEAFF | TGTGCCAGCTCACTTGATTTTAGACAGGGCACTGAAGCTTTCTTT
NA | TRBJ1-2 | NA | TRBV28 | CASSFGQAAGYTF | TGTGCCAGCAGTTTCGGGCAGGCGGCTGGCTACACCTTC
TRBD2 | TRBJ2-1 | NA | TRBV2 | CASSDIGGGFSYNEQFF | TGTGCCAGCAGTGATATCGGGGGGGGGTTTTCCTACAATGAGCAGTTCTTC
TRBD2 | TRBJ2-3 | few | TRBV6-4 | CASSDSSGRADTQYF | TGTGCCAGCAGTGACTCTAGCGGGAGGGCCGATACGCAGTATTTT
NA | TRBJ2-6 | NA | TRBV18 | CASSPPPGANVLTF | TGTGCCAGCTCACCACCCCCTGGGGCCAACGTCCTGACTTTC
NA | TRBJ2-5 | NA | TRBV5-1 | CASSLGEAVKETQYF | TGCGCCAGCAGCTTAGGCGAAGCGGTTAAAGAGACCCAGTACTTC
NA | TRBJ2-2 | NA | TRBV14 | CASSPLGGAGELFF | TGTGCCAGCAGCCCTTTAGGGGGGGCCGGGGAGCTGTTTTTT
NA | TRBJ1-3 | few | TRBV3-1/TRBV3-2 | CASSQGLRFGNTIYF | TGTGCCAGCAGCCAAGGATTGCGATTTGGAAACACCATATATTTT
NA | TRBJ2-3 | NA | TRBV6-6 | CASRQATHTDTQYF | TGTGCCAGTCGACAGGCAACTCACACAGATACGCAGTATTTT
NA | TRBJ2-3 | few | TRBV18 | CASSPREFRTRSSTDTQYF | TGTGCCAGCTCACCAAGGGAGTTCAGGACCAGATCTAGCACAGATACGCAGTATTTT
NA | TRBJ1-6 | few | TRBV28 | CASSSAGPSVSPLHF | TGTGCCAGCAGTTCCGCCGGGCCCAGTGTTTCACCCCTCCACTTT
TRBD1 | TRBJ1-1 | few | TRBV14 | CASSPFTGGLGAITEAFF | TGTGCCAGCAGCCCTTTCACAGGGGGCCTTGGGGCGATTACTGAAGCTTTCTTT
NA | TRBJ1-5 | few | TRBV7-9 | CASSLVGGEQPQHF | TGTGCCAGCAGCTTAGTAGGGGGGGAACAGCCCCAGCATTTT
NA | TRBJ1-2 | NA | TRBV30 | CAWTEGFLDGYTF | TGTGCCTGGACCGAGGGGTTCTTGGATGGCTACACCTTC
NA | TRBJ2-3 | NA | TRBV3-1/TRBV3-2 | CASSQDFKISGDTQYF | TGTGCCAGCAGCCAAGATTTTAAAATTAGTGGGGATACGCAGTATTTT
TRBD1 | TRBJ1-5 | NA | TRBV3-1/TRBV3-2 | CASSQDTGGASQHF | TGTGCCAGCAGCCAAGATACAGGGGGCGCTTCCCAGCATTTT
TRBD2 | TRBJ2-4 | NA | TRBV15 | CATSSDVAGLAKNIQYF | TGTGCCACCAGCAGTGATGTAGCGGGACTAGCCAAAAACATTCAGTACTTC
NA | TRBJ1-1 | NA | TRBV18 | CASSPPSSSLGNTEAFF | TGTGCCAGCTCACCACCTTCGTCCAGTCTCGGGAACACTGAAGCTTTCTTT
NA | TRBJ1-1 | NA | TRBV10-1 | CASSETTNTEAFF | TGCGCCAGCAGTGAAACAACGAACACTGAAGCTTTCTTT
NA | TRBJ2-7 | once | TRBV6-1 | CASSEVVRSYEQYF | TGTGCCAGCAGTGAAGTGGTCAGAAGCTACGAGCAGTACTTC
NA | TRBJ1-3 | NA | TRBV5-5 | CASSARTQGINTIYF | TGTGCCAGCAGCGCGAGAACACAGGGAATCAACACCATATATTTT
NA | TRBJ2-2 | NA | TRBV27 | CASSLSIGELFF | TGTGCCAGCAGTTTATCGATCGGGGAGCTGTTTTTT
NA | TRBJ2-7 | NA | TRBV14 | CASSQAAGVPSSEQYF | TGTGCCAGCAGCCAAGCCGCAGGGGTCCCTTCGTCGGAGCAGTACTTC
NA | TRBJ2-7 | NA | TRBV27 | CASRLAYEQYF | TGTGCCAGCAGACTGGCCTACGAGCAGTACTTC
TRBD1 | TRBJ2-2 | NA | TRBV29-1 | CSGRGTGTNTGELFF | TGCAGCGGACGTGGGACAGGGACGAACACCGGGGAGCTGTTTTTT
NA | TRBJ2-3 | NA | TRBV18 | CASSPPLDTDTQYF | TGTGCCAGCTCACCTCCGCTGGACACAGATACGCAGTATTTT
NA | TRBJ2-1 | NA | TRBV5-1 | CASSLDVGGGNEQFF | TGCGCCAGCAGCTTGGATGTGGGGGGCGGAAATGAGCAGTTCTTC
TRBD2 | TRBJ2-1 | NA | TRBV4-1 | CASSRPGTSGSNEQFF | TGCGCCAGCAGCCGCCCCGGGACTAGCGGGAGTAATGAGCAGTTCTTC
TRBD1 | TRBJ2-3 | NA | TRBV7-2 | CASSLWDRGKDTQYF | TGTGCCAGCAGCCTGTGGGACAGGGGTAAAGATACGCAGTATTTT
NA | TRBJ2-3 | NA | TRBV25-1 | CASSEAGSADTQYF | TGTGCCAGCAGTGAAGCGGGGTCGGCAGATACGCAGTATTTT
TRBD1 | TRBJ2-2 | few | TRBV28 | CASIQGDTGELFF | TGTGCCAGCATCCAGGGGGACACCGGGGAGCTGTTTTTT
NA | TRBJ1-1 | NA | TRBV20-1 | CSSGYTEAFF | TGCAGCTCGGGGTATACTGAAGCTTTCTTT
TRBD2 | TRBJ2-1 | NA | TRBV7-3 | CASSLTTTSGTSNEQFF | TGTGCCAGCAGCTTAACCACTACTAGCGGCACAAGCAATGAGCAGTTCTTC
TRBD2 | TRBJ2-5 | NA | TRBV7-9 | CASSPRGGETQYF | TGTGCCAGCAGCCCCCGGGGGGGAGAGACCCAGTACTTC
NA | TRBJ2-7 | NA | TRBV12-3/TRBV12-4 | CASSTTSYEQYF | TGTGCCAGCAGTACTACCTCCTACGAGCAGTACTTC